The entry that follows covers one T cell receptor beta chain sequence. Clones were read by immunoSEQ multiplex PCR, and TCRdb kept only the in-frame ones, dropping some. The sample shows 40,000 to 50,000 clones, approximately 90% of them seen only once. Trimming shortened V by 7 bases and J by 0 bases, and 12 bases separated the two germline ends. The CDR3 has 15 residues. Germline V CDR1 and CDR2: MNHEY, SVGAGI. These data are taken from a study of blood T cell repertoires in COVID-19. V gene TRBV6-5 combines with J gene TRBJ2-2; D might be TRBD1 (6 bases). The TCR comes from a man over 45 with active COVID-19. The material sequenced was peripheral blood. The CDR3 spells CASNRQATNTGELFF. CDR3 coding DNA: TGTGCCAGCAACCGACAGGCTACGAACACCGGGGAGCTGTTTTTT.